These T cell receptor beta chains were read from a single sample in a study of TIL therapy for anti-PD-1-resistant metastatic lung cancer. The repertoire was sequenced with immunoSEQ multiplex PCR; TCRdb's copy has only in-frame clones and lacks some. The sample yields about 60,000 clones, around 86% seen once. Material: blood, obtained at baseline. Receptor source: a person aged 30 to 80 with non-small cell lung cancer. Both conserved end residues are part of each CDR3. D genes are given only for firm matches. Where a row states a size, it is once, few, many or the class of an expanded clone; other rows omit it.

J: TRBJ2-4
D: TRBD2
size: once
V: TRBV5-5
DNA: TGTGCCAGCAGCGCATCTCCGGGACTAGCGGGGGACTCCTTCAAAAACATTCAGTACTTC
CDR3: CASSASPGLAGDSFKNIQYF

J: TRBJ1-6
D: NA
size: NA
V: TRBV27
DNA: TGTGCCAGCAGTGGGCTCCGGGGCAATTCACCCCTCCACTTT
CDR3: CASSGLRGNSPLHF

J: TRBJ1-1
D: NA
size: NA
V: TRBV7-8
DNA: TGTGCCAGCAGCTTAGGCTGGGGGGGCCAGGCTGAAGCTTTCTTT
CDR3: CASSLGWGGQAEAFF

J: TRBJ2-4
D: NA
size: once
V: TRBV12-2
DNA: TGTGCAAGTCGCTTAAAGGCCCCCTGGGCCAAAAACATTCAGTACTTC
CDR3: CASRLKAPWAKNIQYF

J: TRBJ2-7
D: NA
size: NA
V: TRBV29-1
DNA: TGCAGCGTTAGGAAGGGTGGGGACTCCTACGAGCAGTACTTC
CDR3: CSVRKGGDSYEQYF

J: TRBJ1-2
D: NA
size: NA
V: TRBV28
DNA: TGTGCCAGCAGTTTACAGATGGGCTACACCTTC
CDR3: CASSLQMGYTF

J: TRBJ1-2
D: TRBD1
size: NA
V: TRBV6-6
DNA: TGTGCCAGCAGTCAAATAACCGGGACAGGGTTGGGCTATGGCTACACCTTC
CDR3: CASSQITGTGLGYGYTF

J: TRBJ2-7
D: NA
size: NA
V: TRBV10-2
DNA: TGCGCCAGCGGTCGAGGGATAGGGACCTACGAGCAGTACTTC
CDR3: CASGRGIGTYEQYF

J: TRBJ2-4
D: NA
size: NA
V: TRBV21-1
DNA: TGTGCCAGCAGCAAATCCCCTCGGGAGGGGGTGATCGCCAAAAACATTCAGTACTTC
CDR3: CASSKSPREGVIAKNIQYF

J: TRBJ2-3
D: TRBD2
size: NA
V: TRBV7-9
DNA: TGTGCCAGCAGCCAACGGGGACTAGCGGCTACAGATACGCAGTATTTT
CDR3: CASSQRGLAATDTQYF

J: TRBJ1-2
D: NA
size: NA
V: TRBV7-2
DNA: TGTGCCAGCAGCTTAGAAGCGAGGGGTTCTCACTATGGCTACACCTTC
CDR3: CASSLEARGSHYGYTF

J: TRBJ1-1
D: NA
size: NA
V: TRBV2
DNA: TGTGCCAGCAGTGAAGCGGGGGGTTGGGCTTTCTTT
CDR3: CASSEAGGWAFF

J: TRBJ2-7
D: NA
size: NA
V: TRBV12-3/TRBV12-4
DNA: TGTGCCAGCAGCTCCCCGACGAACTACGAGCAGTACTTC
CDR3: CASSSPTNYEQYF

J: TRBJ1-2
D: TRBD1
size: NA
V: TRBV7-9
DNA: TGTGCCAGCAGTTACGGGACAGGGGGCTATGGCTACACCTTC
CDR3: CASSYGTGGYGYTF

J: TRBJ1-1
D: TRBD1
size: NA
V: TRBV6-5
DNA: TGTGCCAGCAGGGCACAGGGGACTGAAGCTTTCTTT
CDR3: CASRAQGTEAFF

J: TRBJ2-7
D: NA
size: NA
V: TRBV28
DNA: TGTGCCAGCTCCGGCCGGGGGTTCAACGAGCAGTACTTC
CDR3: CASSGRGFNEQYF

J: TRBJ1-5
D: NA
size: NA
V: TRBV15
DNA: TGTGCCACCAGCAGAGATTCGGATCAGCCCCAGCATTTT
CDR3: CATSRDSDQPQHF

J: TRBJ2-3
D: TRBD2
size: NA
V: TRBV7-9
DNA: TGTGCCAGCAGCTTAGCGGGGACTAGCGGGAGCACAGATACGCAGTATTTT
CDR3: CASSLAGTSGSTDTQYF

J: TRBJ2-1
D: TRBD2
size: NA
V: TRBV7-3
DNA: TGTGCCAGCAGCTTAAGACTAGCGGGAGACAATGAGCAGTTCTTC
CDR3: CASSLRLAGDNEQFF

J: TRBJ2-1
D: TRBD2
size: NA
V: TRBV7-3
DNA: TGTGCCAGCAGCTTAAGTGGCGGGAGCTCCTACAATGAGCAGTTCTTC
CDR3: CASSLSGGSSYNEQFF